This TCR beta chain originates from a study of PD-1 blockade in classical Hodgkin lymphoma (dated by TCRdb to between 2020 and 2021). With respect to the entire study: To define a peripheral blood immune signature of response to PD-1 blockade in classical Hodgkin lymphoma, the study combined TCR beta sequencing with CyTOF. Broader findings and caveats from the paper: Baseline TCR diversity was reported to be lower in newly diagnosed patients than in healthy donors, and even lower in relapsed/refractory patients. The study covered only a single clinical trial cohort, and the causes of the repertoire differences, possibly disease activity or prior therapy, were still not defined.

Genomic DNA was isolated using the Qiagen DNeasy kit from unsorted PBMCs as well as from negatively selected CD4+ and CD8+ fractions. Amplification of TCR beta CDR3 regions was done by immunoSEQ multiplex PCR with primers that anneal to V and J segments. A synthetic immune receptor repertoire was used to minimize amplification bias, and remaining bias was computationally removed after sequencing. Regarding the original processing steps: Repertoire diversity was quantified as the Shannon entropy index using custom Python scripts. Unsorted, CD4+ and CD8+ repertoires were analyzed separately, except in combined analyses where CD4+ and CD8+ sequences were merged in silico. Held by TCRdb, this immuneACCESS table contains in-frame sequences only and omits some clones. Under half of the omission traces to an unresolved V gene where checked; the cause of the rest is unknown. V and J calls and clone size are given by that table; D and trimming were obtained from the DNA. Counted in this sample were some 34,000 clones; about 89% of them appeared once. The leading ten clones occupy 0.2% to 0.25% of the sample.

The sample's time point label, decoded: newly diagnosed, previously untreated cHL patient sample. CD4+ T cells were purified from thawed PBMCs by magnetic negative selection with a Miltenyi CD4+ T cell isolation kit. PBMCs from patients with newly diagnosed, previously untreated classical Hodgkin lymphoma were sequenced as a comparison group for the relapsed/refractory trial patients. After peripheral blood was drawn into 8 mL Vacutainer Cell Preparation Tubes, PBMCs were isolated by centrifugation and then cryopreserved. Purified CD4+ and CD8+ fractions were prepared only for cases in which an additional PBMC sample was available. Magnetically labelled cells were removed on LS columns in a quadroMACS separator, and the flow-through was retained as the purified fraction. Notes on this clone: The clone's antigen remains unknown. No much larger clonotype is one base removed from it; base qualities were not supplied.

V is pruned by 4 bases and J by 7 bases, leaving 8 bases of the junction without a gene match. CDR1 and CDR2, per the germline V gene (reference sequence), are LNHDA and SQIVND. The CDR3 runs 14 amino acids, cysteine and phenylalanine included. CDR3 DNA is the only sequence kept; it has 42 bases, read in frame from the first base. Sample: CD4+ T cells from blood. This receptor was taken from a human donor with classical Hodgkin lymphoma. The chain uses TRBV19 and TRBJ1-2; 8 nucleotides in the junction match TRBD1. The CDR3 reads CASSKDRVGSGYTF. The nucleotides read TGTGCCAGTAGTAAGGACAGGGTTGGAAGTGGCTACACCTTC.